The following is a TCR beta chain sequence with its context. Germline V gives CDR1 SGHRS, CDR2 YFSETQ. This CDR3 contains 16 residues. V dropped 0 bases and J dropped 1 base, with 14 bases sitting between them. These data are taken from a study of blood T cell repertoires in COVID-19. Study as a whole: COVID-19 samples, acute and convalescent, were from the United States, Italy and Spain.

Recruited during active infection, patients (from Seattle) were subsequently followed longitudinally. In the authors' workflow: Scientists estimated how many nucleated cells there were by amplifying reference gene primers. Data came from immunoSEQ multiplex PCR; TCRdb stores just in-frame clones and leaves some out. The V and J calls and clone size come from that table; D and trimming were worked out from the DNA. The sample has some 220,000 clones, over 90% seen once. This clonotype was obtained from a young man with COVID-19, enrolled during active disease. Sequenced material: peripheral blood. The chain has TRBV5-1 and TRBJ2-7, with D possibly TRBD2 on 7 matching bases. The DNA for the CDR3 is TGCGCCAGCAGCTTGGTAGGGGGGGAACTATCCTACGAGCAGTACTTC. It specifies CASSLVGGELSYEQYF.